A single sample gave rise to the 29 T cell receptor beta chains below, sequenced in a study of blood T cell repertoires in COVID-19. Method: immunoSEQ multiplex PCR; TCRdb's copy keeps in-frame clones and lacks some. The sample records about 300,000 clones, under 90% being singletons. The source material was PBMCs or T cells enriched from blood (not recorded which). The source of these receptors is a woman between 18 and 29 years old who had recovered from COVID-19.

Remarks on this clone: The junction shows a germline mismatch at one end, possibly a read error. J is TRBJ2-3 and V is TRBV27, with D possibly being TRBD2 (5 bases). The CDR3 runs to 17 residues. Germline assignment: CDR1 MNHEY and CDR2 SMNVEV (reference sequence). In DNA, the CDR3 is TGTGCCAGCAGTGTATCCTCCGGGGTAGCTAGCACAGATACGCAGTATTTT. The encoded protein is CASSVSSGVASTDTQYF.

This chain's CDR3 is CASSLGLLYGYTF. The CDR3 DNA follows: TGTGCCAGCAGCCTGGGACTGTTATATGGCTACACCTTC. V is TRBV5-4 and J is TRBJ1-2, with D possibly TRBD1 on 5 matching bases. The CDR3 length is 13 residues. Germline V gives CDR1 SGHNT, CDR2 YYREEE (reference sequence). V dropped 4 bases and J dropped 5 bases, with 12 bases sitting between them.

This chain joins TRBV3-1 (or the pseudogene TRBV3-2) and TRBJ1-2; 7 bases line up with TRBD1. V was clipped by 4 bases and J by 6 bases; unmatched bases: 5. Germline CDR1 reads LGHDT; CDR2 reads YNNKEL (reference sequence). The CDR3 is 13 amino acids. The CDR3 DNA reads TGTGCCAGCAGCCTCGGACAGGTGGATGGCTACACCTTC. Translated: CASSLGQVDGYTF.

The CDR3 protein is CASSPGLAGRETQYF. The CDR3 nucleotides read TGTGCCAGCAGCCCGGGACTAGCGGGGAGAGAGACCCAGTACTTC. V and J are TRBV5-4 and TRBJ2-5, with 13 bases that match TRBD2. Per the germline V gene, CDR1 is SGHNT and CDR2 is YYREEE (reference sequence). The CDR3 totals 15 residues. V lost 4 bases and J lost 4; bases outside the gene matches: 4.

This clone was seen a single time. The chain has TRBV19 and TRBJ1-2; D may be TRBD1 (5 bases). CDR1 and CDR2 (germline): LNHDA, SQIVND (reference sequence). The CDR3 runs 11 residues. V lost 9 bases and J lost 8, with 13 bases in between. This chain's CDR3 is CASDPGNGYTF. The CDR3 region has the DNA TGTGCCAGCGACCCAGGGAACGGCTACACCTTC.

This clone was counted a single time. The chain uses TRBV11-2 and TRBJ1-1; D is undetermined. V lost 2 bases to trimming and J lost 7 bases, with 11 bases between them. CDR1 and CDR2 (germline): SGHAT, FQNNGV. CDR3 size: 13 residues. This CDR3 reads CASSLHSGLEAFF. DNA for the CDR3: TGTGCCAGCAGCTTACATTCTGGACTTGAAGCTTTCTTT. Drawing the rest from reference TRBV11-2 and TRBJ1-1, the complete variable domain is EAGVAQSPRYKIIEKRQSVAFWCNPISGHATLYWYQQILGQGPKLLIQFQNNGVVDDSQLPKDRFSAERLKGVDSTLKIQPAKLEDSAVYLCASSLHSGLEAFFGQGTRLTVV.

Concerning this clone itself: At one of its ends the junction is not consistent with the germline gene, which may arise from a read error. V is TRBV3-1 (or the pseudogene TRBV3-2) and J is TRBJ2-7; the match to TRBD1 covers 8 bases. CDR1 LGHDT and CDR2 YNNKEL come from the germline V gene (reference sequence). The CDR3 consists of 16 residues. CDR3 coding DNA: TGTGCCAGCAGCCAGAGGAGGACAGGGCCCTCCCACGAGCAGTACTTC. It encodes CASSQRRTGPSHEQYF.

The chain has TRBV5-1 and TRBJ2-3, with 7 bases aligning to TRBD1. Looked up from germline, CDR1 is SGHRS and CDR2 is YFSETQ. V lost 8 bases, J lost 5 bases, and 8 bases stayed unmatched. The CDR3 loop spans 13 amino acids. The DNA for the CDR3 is TGCGCCAGGGGGTACAGGGGCGAAGATACGCAGTATTTT. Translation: CARGYRGEDTQYF.

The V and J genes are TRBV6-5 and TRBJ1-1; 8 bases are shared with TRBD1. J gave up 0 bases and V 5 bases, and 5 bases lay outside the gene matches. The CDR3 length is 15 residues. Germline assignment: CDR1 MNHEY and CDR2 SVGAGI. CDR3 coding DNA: TGTGCCAGCAGTCCACAGGGGGTAATGAACACTGAAGCTTTCTTT. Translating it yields CASSPQGVMNTEAFF.

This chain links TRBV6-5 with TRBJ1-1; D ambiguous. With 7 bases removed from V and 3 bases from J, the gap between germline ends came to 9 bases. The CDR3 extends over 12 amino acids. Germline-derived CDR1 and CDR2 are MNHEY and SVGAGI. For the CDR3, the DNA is TGTGCCAGCAATAACGGGGACACTGAAGCTTTCTTT. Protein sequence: CASNNGDTEAFF.

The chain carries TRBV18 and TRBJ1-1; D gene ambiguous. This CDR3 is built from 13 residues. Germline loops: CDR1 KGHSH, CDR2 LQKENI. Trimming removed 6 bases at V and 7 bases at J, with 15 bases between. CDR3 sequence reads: CASSPGPNFEAFF. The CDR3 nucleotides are TGTGCCAGCTCGCCGGGTCCAAACTTTGAAGCTTTCTTT.

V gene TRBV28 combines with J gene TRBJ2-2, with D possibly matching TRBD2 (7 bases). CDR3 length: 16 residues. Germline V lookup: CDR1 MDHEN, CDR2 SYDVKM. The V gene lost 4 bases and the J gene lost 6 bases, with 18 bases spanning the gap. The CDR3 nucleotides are TGTGCCAGCAGTTCAGATCGGGGGGCGCTGTCCGGGGAGCTGTTTTTT. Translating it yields CASSSDRGALSGELFF.

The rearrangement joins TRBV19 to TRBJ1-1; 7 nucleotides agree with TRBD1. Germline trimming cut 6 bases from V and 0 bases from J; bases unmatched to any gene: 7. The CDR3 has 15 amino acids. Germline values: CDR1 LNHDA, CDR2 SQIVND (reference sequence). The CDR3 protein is CASRPETGMNTEAFF. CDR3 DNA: TGTGCCAGTAGGCCGGAGACAGGGATGAACACTGAAGCTTTCTTT.

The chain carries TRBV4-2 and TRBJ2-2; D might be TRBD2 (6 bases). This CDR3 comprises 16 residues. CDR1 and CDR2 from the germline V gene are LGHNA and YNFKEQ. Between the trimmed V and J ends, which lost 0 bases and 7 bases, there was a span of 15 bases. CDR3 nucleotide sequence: TGTGCCAGCAGCCAAGATACTGGAGCGGGCTTCGGGGAGCTGTTTTTT. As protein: CASSQDTGAGFGELFF.

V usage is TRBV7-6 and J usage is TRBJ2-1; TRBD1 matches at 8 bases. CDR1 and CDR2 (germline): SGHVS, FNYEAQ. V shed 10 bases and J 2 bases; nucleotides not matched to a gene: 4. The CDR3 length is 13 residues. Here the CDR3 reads CATGRGPYNEQFF. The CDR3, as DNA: TGTGCCACCGGCAGGGGGCCCTACAATGAGCAGTTCTTC.

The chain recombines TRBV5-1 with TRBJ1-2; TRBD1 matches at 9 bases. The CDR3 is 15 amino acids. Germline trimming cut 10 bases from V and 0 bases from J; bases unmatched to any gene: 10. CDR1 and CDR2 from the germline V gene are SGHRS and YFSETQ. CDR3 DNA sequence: TGCGCCGTCCGGGACAGGGAAAATCCTAACTATGGCTACACCTTC. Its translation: CAVRDRENPNYGYTF.

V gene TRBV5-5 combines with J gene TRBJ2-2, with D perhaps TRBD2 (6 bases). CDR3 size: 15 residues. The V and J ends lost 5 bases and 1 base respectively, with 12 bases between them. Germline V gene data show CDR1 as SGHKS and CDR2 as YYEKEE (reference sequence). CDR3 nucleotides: TGTGCCAGCAGGACTACTAGCCTGAACACCGGGGAGCTGTTTTTT. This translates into CASRTTSLNTGELFF.

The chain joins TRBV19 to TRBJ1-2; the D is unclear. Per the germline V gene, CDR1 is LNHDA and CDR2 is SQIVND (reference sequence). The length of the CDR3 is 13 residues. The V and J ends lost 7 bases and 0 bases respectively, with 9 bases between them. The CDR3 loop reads CASMGRTNYGYTF. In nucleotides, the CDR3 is TGTGCCAGTATGGGCAGAACTAACTATGGCTACACCTTC.

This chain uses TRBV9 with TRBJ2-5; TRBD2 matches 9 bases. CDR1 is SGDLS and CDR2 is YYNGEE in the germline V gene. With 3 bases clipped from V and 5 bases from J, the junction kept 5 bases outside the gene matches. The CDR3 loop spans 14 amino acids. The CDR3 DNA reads TGTGCCAGCAGCGAGGGTAGCGGGAGTGAGACCCAGTACTTC. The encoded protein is CASSEGSGSETQYF.

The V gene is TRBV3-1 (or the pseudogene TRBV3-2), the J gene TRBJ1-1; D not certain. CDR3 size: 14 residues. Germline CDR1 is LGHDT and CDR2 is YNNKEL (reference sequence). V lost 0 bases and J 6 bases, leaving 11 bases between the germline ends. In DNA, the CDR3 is TGTGCCAGCAGCCAAGATAGCGGGAGTGCTGAAGCTTTCTTT. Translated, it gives CASSQDSGSAEAFF.

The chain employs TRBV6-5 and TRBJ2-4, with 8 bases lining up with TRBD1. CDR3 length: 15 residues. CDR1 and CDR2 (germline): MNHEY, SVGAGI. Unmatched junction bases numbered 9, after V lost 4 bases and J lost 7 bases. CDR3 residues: CASSFTPDRGNIQYF. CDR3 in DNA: TGTGCCAGCAGTTTCACTCCCGACAGGGGCAACATTCAGTACTTC.

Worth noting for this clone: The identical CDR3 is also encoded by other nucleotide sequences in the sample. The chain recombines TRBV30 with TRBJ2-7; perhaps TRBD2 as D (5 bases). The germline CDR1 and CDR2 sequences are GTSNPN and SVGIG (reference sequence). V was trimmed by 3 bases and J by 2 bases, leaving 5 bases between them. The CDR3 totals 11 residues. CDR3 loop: CAWSGTYEQYF. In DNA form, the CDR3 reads TGTGCCTGGAGCGGGACCTACGAGCAGTACTTC.

CDR3 sequence (DNA): TGTGCCAGCAGCTTAAGGACACCGAACACTGAAGCTTTCTTT. It encodes CASSLRTPNTEAFF. The chain is built from TRBV11-3 and TRBJ1-1; maybe TRBD1 (5 bases). V gave up 2 bases and J gave up 1 base, with 8 bases separating them. The CDR3 runs to 14 residues. The V gene's germline CDR1 is SGHNT and CDR2 YENEEA.

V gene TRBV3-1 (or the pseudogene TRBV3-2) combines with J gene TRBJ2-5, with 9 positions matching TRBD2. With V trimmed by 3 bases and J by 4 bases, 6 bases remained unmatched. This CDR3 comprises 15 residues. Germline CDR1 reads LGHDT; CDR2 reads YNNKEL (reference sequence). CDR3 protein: CASSHSLAGIETQYF. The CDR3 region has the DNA TGTGCCAGCAGCCATTCGCTAGCGGGGATAGAGACCCAGTACTTC.

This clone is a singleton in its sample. CDR3 residues: CASSWGLILSSGGAFF. In nucleotides, the CDR3 is TGTGCCAGCAGCTGGGGACTCATTTTATCCTCCGGAGGAGCTTTCTTT. The J gene is TRBJ1-1, the V gene TRBV5-5; TRBD1 might be the D (5 bases). The CDR3 contains 16 residues. Trimming pared 3 bases from V and 10 bases from J, leaving 25 bases between. Germline V gene data show CDR1 as SGHKS and CDR2 as YYEKEE (reference sequence).

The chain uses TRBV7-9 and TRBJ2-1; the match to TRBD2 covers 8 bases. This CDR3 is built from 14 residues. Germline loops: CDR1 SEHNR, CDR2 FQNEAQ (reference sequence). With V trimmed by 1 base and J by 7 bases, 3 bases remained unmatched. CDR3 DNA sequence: TGTGCCAGCAGCTTAGGCGGGAGGACTAATGAGCAGTTCTTC. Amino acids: CASSLGGRTNEQFF. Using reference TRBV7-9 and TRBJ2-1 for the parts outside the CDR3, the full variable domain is DTGVSQNPRHKITKRGQNVTFRCDPISEHNRLYWYRQTLGQGPEFLTYFQNEAQLEKSRLLSDRFSAERPKGSFSTLEIQRTEQGDSAMYLCASSLGGRTNEQFFGPGTRLTVL.

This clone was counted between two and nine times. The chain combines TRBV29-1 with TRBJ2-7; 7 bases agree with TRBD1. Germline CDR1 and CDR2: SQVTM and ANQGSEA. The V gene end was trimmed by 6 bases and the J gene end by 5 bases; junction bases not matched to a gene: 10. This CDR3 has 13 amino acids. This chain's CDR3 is CSVGNHRGHEQYF. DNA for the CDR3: TGCAGCGTCGGGAACCACAGGGGACACGAGCAGTACTTC.

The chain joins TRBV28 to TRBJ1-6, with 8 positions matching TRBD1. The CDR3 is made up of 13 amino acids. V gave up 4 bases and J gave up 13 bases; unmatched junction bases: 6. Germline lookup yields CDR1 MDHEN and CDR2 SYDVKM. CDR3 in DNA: TGTGCCAGCAGTTGGACAGGGTCGGGGCCCCTCCACTTT. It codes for CASSWTGSGPLHF.

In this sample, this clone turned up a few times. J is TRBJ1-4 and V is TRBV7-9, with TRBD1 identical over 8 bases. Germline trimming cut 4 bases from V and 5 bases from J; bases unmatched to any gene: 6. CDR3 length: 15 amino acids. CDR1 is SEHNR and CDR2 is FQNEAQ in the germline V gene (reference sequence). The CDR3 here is CASSWTGKQNEKLFF. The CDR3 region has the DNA TGTGCCAGCAGCTGGACAGGGAAACAAAATGAAAAACTGTTTTTT.